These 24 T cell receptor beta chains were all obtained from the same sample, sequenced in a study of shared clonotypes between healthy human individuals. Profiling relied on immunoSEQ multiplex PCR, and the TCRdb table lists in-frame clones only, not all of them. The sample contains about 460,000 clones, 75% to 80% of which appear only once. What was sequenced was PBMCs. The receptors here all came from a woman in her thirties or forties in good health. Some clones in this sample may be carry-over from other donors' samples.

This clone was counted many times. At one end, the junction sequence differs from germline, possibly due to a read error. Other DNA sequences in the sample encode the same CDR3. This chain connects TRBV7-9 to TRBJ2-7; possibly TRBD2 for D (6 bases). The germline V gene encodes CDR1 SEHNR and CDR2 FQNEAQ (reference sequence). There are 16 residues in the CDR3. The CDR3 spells CASSQGLSGLRAEQYF. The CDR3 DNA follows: TGCGCCAGCAGCCAGGGATTATCGGGACTCCGGGCCGAGCAGTACTTC.

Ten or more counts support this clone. This chain's CDR3 is CASSLQPLYEQYF. The CDR3 region has the DNA TGTGCCAGTAGTCTTCAGCCCCTTTACGAGCAGTACTTC. The chain recombines TRBV19 with TRBJ2-7; no firm D call. Germline loops: CDR1 LNHDA, CDR2 SQIVND (reference sequence). V was shortened by 5 bases and J by 4 bases, with 12 bases between the two germline ends. This CDR3 comprises 13 residues.

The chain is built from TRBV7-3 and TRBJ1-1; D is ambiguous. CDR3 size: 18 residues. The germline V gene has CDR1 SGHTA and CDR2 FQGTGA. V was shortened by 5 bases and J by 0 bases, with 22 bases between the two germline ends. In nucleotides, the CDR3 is TGTGCCAGCAGCCGTACAAACAATACCTTGAGAATGAACACTGAAGCTTTCTTT. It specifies CASSRTNNTLRMNTEAFF. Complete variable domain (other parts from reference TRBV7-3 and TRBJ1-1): GAGVSQTPSNKVTEKGKYVELRCDPISGHTALYWYRQSLGQGPEFLIYFQGTGAADDSGLPNDRFFAVRPEGSVSTLKIQRTERGDSAVYLCASSRTNNTLRMNTEAFFGQGTRLTVV.

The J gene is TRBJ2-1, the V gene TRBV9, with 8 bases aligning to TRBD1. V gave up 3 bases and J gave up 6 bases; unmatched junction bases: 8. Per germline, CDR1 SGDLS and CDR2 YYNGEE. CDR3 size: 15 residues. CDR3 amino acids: CASSGGTGIGNEQFF. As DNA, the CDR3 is TGTGCCAGCAGCGGAGGGACAGGAATTGGCAATGAGCAGTTCTTC. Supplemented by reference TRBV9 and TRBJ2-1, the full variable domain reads DSGVTQTPKHLITATGQRVTLRCSPRSGDLSVYWYQQSLDQGLQFLIQYYNGEERAKGNILERFSAQQFPDLHSELNLSSLELGDSALYFCASSGGTGIGNEQFFGPGTRLTVL.

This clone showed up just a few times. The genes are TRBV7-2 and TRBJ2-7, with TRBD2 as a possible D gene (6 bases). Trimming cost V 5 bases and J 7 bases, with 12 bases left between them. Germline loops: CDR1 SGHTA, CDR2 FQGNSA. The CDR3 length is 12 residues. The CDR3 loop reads CASSPATREQYF. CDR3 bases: TGTGCCAGCAGCCCCGCGACTAGGGAGCAGTACTTC.

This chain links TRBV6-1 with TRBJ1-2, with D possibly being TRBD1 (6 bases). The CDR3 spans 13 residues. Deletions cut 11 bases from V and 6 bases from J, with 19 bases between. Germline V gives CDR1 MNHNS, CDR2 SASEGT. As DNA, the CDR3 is TGTGCCGGCCGCACAGGGTTAAGTCATGGCTACACCTTC. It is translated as CAGRTGLSHGYTF.

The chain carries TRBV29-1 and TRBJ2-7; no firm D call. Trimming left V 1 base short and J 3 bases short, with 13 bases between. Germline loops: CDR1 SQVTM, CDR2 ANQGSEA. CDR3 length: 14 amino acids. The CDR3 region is CSVEVRRRYYEQYF. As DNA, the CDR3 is TGCAGCGTTGAAGTCCGTCGGAGATACTACGAGCAGTACTTC.

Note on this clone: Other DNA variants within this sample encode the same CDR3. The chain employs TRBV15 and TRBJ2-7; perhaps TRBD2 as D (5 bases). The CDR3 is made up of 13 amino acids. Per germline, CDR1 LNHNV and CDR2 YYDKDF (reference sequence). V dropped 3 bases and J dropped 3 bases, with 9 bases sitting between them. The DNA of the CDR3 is TGTGCCACCAGCAGGGACTCTTACTACGAGCAGTACTTC. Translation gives CATSRDSYYEQYF.

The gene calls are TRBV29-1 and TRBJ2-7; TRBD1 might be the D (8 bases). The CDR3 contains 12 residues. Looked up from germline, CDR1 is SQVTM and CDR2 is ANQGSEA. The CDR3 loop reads CNGGTGGLEQYF. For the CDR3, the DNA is TGCAACGGGGGGACAGGCGGACTCGAGCAGTACTTC.

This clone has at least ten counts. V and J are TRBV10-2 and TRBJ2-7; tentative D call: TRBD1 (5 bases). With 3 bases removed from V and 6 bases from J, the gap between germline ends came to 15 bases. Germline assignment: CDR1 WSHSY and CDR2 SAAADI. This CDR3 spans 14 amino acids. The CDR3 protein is CASSDSDTATEQYF. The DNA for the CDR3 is TGCGCCAGCAGTGACTCGGACACCGCGACCGAGCAGTACTTC.

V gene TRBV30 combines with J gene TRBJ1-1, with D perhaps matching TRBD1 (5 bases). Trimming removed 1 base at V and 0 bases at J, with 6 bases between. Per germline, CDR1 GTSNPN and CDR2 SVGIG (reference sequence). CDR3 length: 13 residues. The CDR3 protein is CAWSAGLNTEAFF. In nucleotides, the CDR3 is TGTGCCTGGAGTGCAGGGCTGAACACTGAAGCTTTCTTT.

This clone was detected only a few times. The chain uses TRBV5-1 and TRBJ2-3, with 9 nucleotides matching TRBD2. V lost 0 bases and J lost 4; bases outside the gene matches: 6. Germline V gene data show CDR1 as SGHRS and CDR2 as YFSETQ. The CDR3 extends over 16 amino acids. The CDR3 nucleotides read TGCGCCAGCAGCTTGGCCGGCGGGAGGGGGGCAGATACGCAGTATTTT. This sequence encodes CASSLAGGRGADTQYF.

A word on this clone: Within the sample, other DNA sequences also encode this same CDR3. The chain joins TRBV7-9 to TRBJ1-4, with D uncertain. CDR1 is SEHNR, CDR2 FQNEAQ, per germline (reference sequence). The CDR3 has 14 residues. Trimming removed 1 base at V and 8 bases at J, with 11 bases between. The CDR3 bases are TGTGCCAGCAGCTTAGGCCAACCCGGGGAAAAACTGTTTTTT. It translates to CASSLGQPGEKLFF.

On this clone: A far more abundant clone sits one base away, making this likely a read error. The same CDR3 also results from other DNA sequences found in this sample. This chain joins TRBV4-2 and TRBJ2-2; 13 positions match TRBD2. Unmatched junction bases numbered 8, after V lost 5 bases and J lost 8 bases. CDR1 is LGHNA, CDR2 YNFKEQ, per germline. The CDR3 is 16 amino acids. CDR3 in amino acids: CASSKTSGGLSGELFF. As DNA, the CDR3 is TGTGCCAGCAGCAAGACTAGCGGGGGGTTGAGTGGGGAGCTGTTTTTT.

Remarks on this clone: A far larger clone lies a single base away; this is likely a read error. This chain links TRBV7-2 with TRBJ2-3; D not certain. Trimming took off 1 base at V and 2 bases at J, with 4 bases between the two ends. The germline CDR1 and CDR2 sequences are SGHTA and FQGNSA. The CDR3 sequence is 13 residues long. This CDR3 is CASSLGVTDTQYF. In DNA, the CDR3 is TGTGCCAGCAGCTTAGGGGTCACAGATACGCAGTATTTT. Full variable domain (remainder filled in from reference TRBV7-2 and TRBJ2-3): GAGVSQSPSNKVTEKGKDVELRCDPISGHTALYWYRQSLGQGLEFLIYFQGNSAPDKSGLPSDRFSAERTGGSVSTLTIQRTQQEDSAVYLCASSLGVTDTQYFGPGTRLTVL.

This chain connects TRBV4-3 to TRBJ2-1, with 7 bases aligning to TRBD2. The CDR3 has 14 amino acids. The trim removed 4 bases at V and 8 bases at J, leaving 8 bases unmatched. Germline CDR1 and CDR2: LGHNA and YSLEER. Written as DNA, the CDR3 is TGCGCCAGCAGCCGAGGACTAGTTAAGGATGAGCAGTTCTTC. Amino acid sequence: CASSRGLVKDEQFF.

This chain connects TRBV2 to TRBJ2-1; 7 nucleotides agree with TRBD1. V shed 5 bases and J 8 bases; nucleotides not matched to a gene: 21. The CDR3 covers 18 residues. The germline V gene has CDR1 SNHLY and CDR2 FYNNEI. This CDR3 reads CASSRTGFSSESFYEQFF. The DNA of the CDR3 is TGTGCCAGCAGTCGGACAGGTTTTTCCAGCGAGAGTTTTTATGAGCAGTTCTTC.

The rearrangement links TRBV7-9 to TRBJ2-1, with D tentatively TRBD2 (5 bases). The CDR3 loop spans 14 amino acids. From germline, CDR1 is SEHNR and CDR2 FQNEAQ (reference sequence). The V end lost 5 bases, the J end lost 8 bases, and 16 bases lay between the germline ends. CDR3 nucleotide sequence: TGTGCCAGCAGCCCGGTGGGAGCGCGCGATGAGCAGTTCTTC. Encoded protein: CASSPVGARDEQFF.

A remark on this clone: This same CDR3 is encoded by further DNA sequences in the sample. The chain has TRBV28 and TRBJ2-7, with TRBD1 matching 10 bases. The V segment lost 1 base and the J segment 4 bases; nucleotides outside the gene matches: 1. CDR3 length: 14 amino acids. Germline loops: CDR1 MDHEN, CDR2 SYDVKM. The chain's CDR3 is CASSLLGQGYEQYF. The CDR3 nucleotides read TGTGCCAGCAGTTTATTGGGACAGGGGTACGAGCAGTACTTC.

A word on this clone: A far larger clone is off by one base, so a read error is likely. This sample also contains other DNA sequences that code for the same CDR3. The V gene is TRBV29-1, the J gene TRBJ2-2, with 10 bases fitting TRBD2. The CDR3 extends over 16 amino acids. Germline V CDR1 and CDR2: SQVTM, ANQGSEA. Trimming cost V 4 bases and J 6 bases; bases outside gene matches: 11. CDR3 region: CSVGASGSLLSGELFF. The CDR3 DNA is TGCAGCGTTGGGGCTAGCGGGAGCCTCCTGTCCGGGGAGCTGTTTTTT.

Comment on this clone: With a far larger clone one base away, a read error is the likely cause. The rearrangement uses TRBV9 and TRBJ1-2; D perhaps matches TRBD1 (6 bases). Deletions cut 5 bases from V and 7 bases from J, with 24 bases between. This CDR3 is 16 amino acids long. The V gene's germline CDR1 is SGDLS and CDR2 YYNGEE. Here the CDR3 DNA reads TGTGCCAGCAGTGCGATGAACGCAGGGGTGTTGGGTGGCTACACCTTC. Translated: CASSAMNAGVLGGYTF.

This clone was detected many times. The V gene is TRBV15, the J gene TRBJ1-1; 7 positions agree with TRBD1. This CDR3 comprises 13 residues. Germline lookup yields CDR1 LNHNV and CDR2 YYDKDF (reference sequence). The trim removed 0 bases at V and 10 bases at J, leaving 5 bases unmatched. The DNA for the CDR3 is TGTGCCACCAGCAGAGATCTGAGGGGGCTAGCTTTCTTT. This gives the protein CATSRDLRGLAFF.

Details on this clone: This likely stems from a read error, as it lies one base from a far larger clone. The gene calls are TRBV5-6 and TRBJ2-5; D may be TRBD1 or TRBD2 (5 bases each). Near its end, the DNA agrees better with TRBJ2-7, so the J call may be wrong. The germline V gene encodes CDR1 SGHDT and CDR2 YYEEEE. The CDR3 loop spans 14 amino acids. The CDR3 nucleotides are TGTGCCAGCAGCGGGGACCCGACTGCCTGCGAGCAGTACTTC. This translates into CASSGDPTACEQYF.

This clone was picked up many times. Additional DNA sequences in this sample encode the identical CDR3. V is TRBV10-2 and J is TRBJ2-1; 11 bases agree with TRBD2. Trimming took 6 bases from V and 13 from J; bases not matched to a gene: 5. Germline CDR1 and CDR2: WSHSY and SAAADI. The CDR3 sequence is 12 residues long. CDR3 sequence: CASSKLAGVQFF. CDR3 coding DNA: TGCGCCAGCAGCAAACTAGCGGGAGTACAGTTCTTC.